The 20 T cell receptor beta chains below were found in one sample sequenced in a study of tumour-infiltrating T cells in Burkitt lymphoma. Measured with immunoSEQ multiplex PCR; TCRdb has only the in-frame clones, and not every one. The table records 800 to 950 clones, roughly 72% of them present only once. The sequenced sample consisted of tumor tissue. The receptors derive from a human donor with Burkitt lymphoma.

This chain joins TRBV28 and TRBJ1-5; D is undetermined. The CDR3 consists of 12 residues. The germline V gene encodes CDR1 MDHEN and CDR2 SYDVKM. The V and J ends lost 6 bases and 1 base respectively, with 4 bases between them. CDR3 region: CASRESNQPQHF. For the CDR3, the DNA is TGTGCCAGCAGGGAAAGCAATCAGCCCCAGCATTTT.

The chain links TRBV5-6 to TRBJ1-2, with D uncertain. Germline values: CDR1 SGHDT, CDR2 YYEEEE. This CDR3 is 15 amino acids long. Trimming cost V 1 base and J 0 bases, with 10 bases left between them. CDR3 DNA sequence: TGTGCCAGCAGCTTGAGTAGGAAACCTAACTATGGCTACACCTTC. It yields the protein CASSLSRKPNYGYTF.

The rearrangement uses TRBV27 and TRBJ1-2; 8 bases line up with TRBD1. V lost 6 bases, J lost 8 bases, and 8 bases stayed unmatched. Germline loops: CDR1 MNHEY, CDR2 SMNVEV (reference sequence). The CDR3 is 13 amino acids. The chain's CDR3 is CASSRGQEQGYTF. In DNA, the CDR3 is TGTGCCAGCAGCCGGGGACAGGAGCAGGGCTACACCTTC.

This clone was picked up a small number of times. The chain has TRBV11-2 and TRBJ2-7; maybe TRBD2 (5 bases). Trimming left V 3 bases short and J 5 bases short, with 8 bases between. Per the germline V gene, CDR1 is SGHAT and CDR2 is FQNNGV. The CDR3 covers 12 residues. The CDR3 protein is CASSFSGNEQYF. The DNA of the CDR3 is TGTGCCAGCAGCTTTTCGGGGAACGAGCAGTACTTC.

This clone came up once. The CDR3 DNA reads as TGTGCCAGCAGTTCTCTCCCTGCTGGCACTGAAGCTTTCTTT. The encoded protein is CASSSLPAGTEAFF. The genes are TRBV27 and TRBJ1-1, with D hard to call. V was shortened by 4 bases and J by 4 bases, with 13 bases between the two germline ends. The germline V gene has CDR1 MNHEY and CDR2 SMNVEV (reference sequence). CDR3 length equals 14 residues.

This clone was seen just once. This chain uses TRBV7-9 with TRBJ1-2; 7 bases fit TRBD1. The germline gives CDR1 SEHNR, CDR2 FQNEAQ (reference sequence). The CDR3 sequence is 17 residues long. J lost 0 bases, V lost 4 bases, and 11 bases had no gene match. The CDR3 is CASSSISLGQTNYGYTF. DNA for the CDR3: TGTGCCAGCAGCTCTATATCTTTGGGACAGACTAACTATGGCTACACCTTC.

The chain couples TRBV2 to TRBJ1-1; D uncertain. The length of the CDR3 is 13 residues. Trimming pared 4 bases from V and 1 base from J, leaving 7 bases between. Germline V gene data show CDR1 as SNHLY and CDR2 as FYNNEI. This chain's CDR3 is CASSVWQNTEAFF. CDR3 sequence (DNA): TGTGCCAGCAGTGTATGGCAGAACACTGAAGCTTTCTTT.

V gene TRBV9 combines with J gene TRBJ2-5; TRBD1 might be the D (6 bases). CDR3 size: 14 residues. In germline, CDR1 is SGDLS, CDR2 YYNGEE. V was pared by 0 bases and J by 5 bases, with 11 bases between. CDR3 loop: CASSVGGLEETQYF. CDR3 coding DNA: TGTGCCAGCAGCGTAGGGGGGCTAGAGGAGACCCAGTACTTC.

The J gene is TRBJ1-3, the V gene TRBV18; D perhaps matches TRBD1 (6 bases). Per germline, CDR1 KGHSH and CDR2 LQKENI. This CDR3 region has 16 residues. The V and J ends lost 2 bases and 0 bases respectively, with 11 bases between them. CDR3 amino acids: CASSPNRANSGNTIYF. For the CDR3, the DNA is TGTGCCAGCTCACCAAACAGGGCTAACTCTGGAAACACCATATATTTT.

This chain links TRBV5-1 with TRBJ2-2; possibly TRBD2 for D (6 bases). CDR3 length equals 15 residues. The V end was cut by 2 bases, the J end by 5 bases, with 13 bases between. From germline, CDR1 is SGHRS and CDR2 YFSETQ. The CDR3 DNA reads TGCGCCAGCAGCTTTGGACACGGAGGGACCGGGGAGCTGTTTTTT. This codes for CASSFGHGGTGELFF. Full variable domain (outside the CDR3, taken from reference TRBV5-1 and TRBJ2-2): KAGVTQTPRYLIKTRGQQVTLSCSPISGHRSVSWYQQTPGQGLQFLFEYFSETQRNKGNFPGRFSGRQFSNSRSEMNVSTLELGDSALYLCASSFGHGGTGELFFGEGSRLTVL.

This clone was detected once. This rearrangement joins TRBV7-8 to TRBJ2-1, with unresolved D. This CDR3 has 15 residues. V lost 2 bases to trimming and J lost 0 bases, with 8 bases between them. Germline V CDR1 and CDR2: SGHVS, FQNEAQ. The CDR3: CASSLPGRSYNEQFF. The CDR3 DNA sequence: TGTGCCAGCAGCTTACCGGGCCGCTCCTACAATGAGCAGTTCTTC.

The gene calls are TRBV5-6 and TRBJ2-3, with TRBD1 matching over 7 bases. Trimming at V came to 1 base and at J to 0 bases, leaving 14 bases not matched to a gene. The CDR3 covers 19 residues. Germline loops: CDR1 SGHDT, CDR2 YYEEEE. The CDR3: CASSLSLQQGRQSTDTQYF. For the CDR3, the DNA is TGTGCCAGCAGCTTGTCCCTCCAACAGGGGCGTCAGAGCACAGATACGCAGTATTTT.

V gene TRBV15 combines with J gene TRBJ1-2, with no clear D. The CDR3 loop spans 14 amino acids. V was clipped by 3 bases and J by 2 bases, with 10 bases between them. Germline V gene data show CDR1 as LNHNV and CDR2 as YYDKDF (reference sequence). The CDR3 sequence: CATSSETGNYGYTF. The CDR3 DNA is TGTGCCACCAGCAGTGAGACGGGAAACTATGGCTACACCTTC.

The V call is TRBV6-5, the J call TRBJ2-3, with TRBD1 matching over 7 bases. Unmatched junction bases numbered 8, after V lost 6 bases and J lost 2 bases. The CDR3 has 15 amino acids. Germline V gene data show CDR1 as MNHEY and CDR2 as SVGAGI. The CDR3 sequence: CASSRDRHPTDTQYF. The CDR3 DNA reads as TGTGCCAGCAGCAGGGACAGACACCCCACAGATACGCAGTATTTT.

This clone was seen a few times. The rearrangement links TRBV6-5 to TRBJ2-1; unclear D gene. Germline V gives CDR1 MNHEY, CDR2 SVGAGI. V lost 6 bases and J 3 bases, leaving 15 bases between the germline ends. The CDR3 contains 15 residues. The CDR3 sequence: CASRMAVSVYNEQFF. CDR3 sequence (DNA): TGTGCCAGCAGAATGGCCGTATCAGTCTACAATGAGCAGTTCTTC.

There are a few counts of this clone. The chain carries TRBV28 and TRBJ2-7; D might be TRBD1 (6 bases). The V end lost 3 bases, the J end lost 4 bases, and 10 bases lay between the germline ends. Germline lookup yields CDR1 MDHEN and CDR2 SYDVKM. The CDR3 sequence is 13 residues long. CDR3 sequence: CASSFSRGYEQYF. In nucleotides, the CDR3 is TGTGCCAGCAGTTTTTCTAGGGGGTACGAGCAGTACTTC.

There are a few counts of this clone. This rearrangement joins TRBV4-2 to TRBJ2-2; TRBD1 agrees at 9 bases. Germline V gene sequence: CDR1 LGHNA, CDR2 YNFKEQ. V dropped 4 bases and J dropped 0; count of bases not matched to a gene: 3. The CDR3 has 16 amino acids. Written as DNA, the CDR3 is TGTGCCAGCAGCCCCGGACAGGGGCCGAACACCGGGGAGCTGTTTTTT. Translating it yields CASSPGQGPNTGELFF.

J is TRBJ1-4 and V is TRBV5-4; 10 bases align to TRBD1. Per the germline V gene, CDR1 is SGHNT and CDR2 is YYREEE (reference sequence). This CDR3 is 15 amino acids long. The J segment lost 2 bases and the V segment lost 4 bases, leaving 2 bases of the junction unmatched. CDR3 loop: CASSVDRGTNEKLFF. The DNA for the CDR3 is TGTGCCAGCAGCGTGGACAGGGGGACTAATGAAAAACTGTTTTTT.

The genes are TRBV2 and TRBJ2-5; D not resolved. The DNA end favors TRBJ2-7, so the J call may be wrong. The CDR3 totals 12 residues. Germline V gene lookup returns CDR1 SNHLY and CDR2 FYNNEI. CDR3 nucleotide sequence: TGTGCCAGCCACCTTACCAACTACGAGCAGTACTTC. Its protein product is CASHLTNYEQYF.

This chain links TRBV19 with TRBJ1-2; D is perhaps TRBD1 (6 bases). The CDR3 has 17 residues. Germline CDR1 and CDR2: LNHDA and SQIVND (reference sequence). V shed 6 bases and J shed 5 bases, with 25 bases lying between them. CDR3 sequence (DNA): TGTGCCAGTAGCGGGGGGCCAGGGTCACACTTAAAATATGGCTACACCTTC. This gives the protein CASSGGPGSHLKYGYTF.